This T cell receptor (beta chain) appears in the sequencing data of a study of blood T cell repertoires in COVID-19 (dated by TCRdb to the early 2020s). Regarding the complete study: The collaborator samples originated in the United States, Italy and Spain and spanned the acute and convalescent phases of COVID-19. The prospective study material was composed of cDNA or gDNA derived from T cells, B-cell-depleted T cells, or PBMCs. Subjects who had been exposed to COVID-19, were actively infected with it, or had recovered from it provided the deeply sampled blood TCRbeta repertoires that made up the dataset. The repertoires were released in a freely available public database meant as a resource for research on the immune response to SARS-CoV-2. Samples came from the ongoing ImmuneRACE study (first 160 participants) plus 1,254 subjects from 6 global collaborators. Sample metadata almost always included a de-identified subject ID, COVID-19 status, age in years and sex. Where available, HLA class I and class II types were taken from metadata supplied by the sample provider and were not determined by assay-based typing.

TCRbeta CDR3 regions were amplified from genomic DNA using the immunoSEQ Assay, a bias-controlled multiplex PCR. The source study handled its data this way. Nucleated cell counts per sample were estimated from amplification of reference gene primers within the assay. Sequence reads were collapsed and filtered to measure the absolute abundance of every unique TCRbeta CDR3 rearrangement. For each sample, productive Simpson clonality was calculated by taking the square root of Simpson's diversity index across productive rearrangements. What TCRdb holds here is the immuneACCESS table cut down to in-frame rearrangements. Part of the clones is not present; checked against another copy, under half of the missing clones reflect an unresolved V gene, and the others are unexplained. V and J calls and clone size come straight from that table; D and trimming were deduced from the DNA. This sample is represented by 200,000 to 250,000 clones; 82% of them were singletons. The top ten clonotypes cover approximately 3.6% of the sample.

On this clone: Its antigen is unknown. There are no base qualities to consult, and no much larger clone falls within one base. The same CDR3 also results from other DNA sequences found in this sample.

From the germline V gene (reference sequence), CDR1 is LNHDA and CDR2 is SQIVND. V is pruned by 3 bases and J by 4 bases, leaving 1 base of the junction without a gene match. Including cysteine and phenylalanine, the CDR3 has 14 amino acids. The sequence is cut down to CDR3 DNA, 42 bases in frame from base 1. Participants in the prospective study were aged about 18 to 95 years, lived in 20 to 30 United States geographic areas, and enrolled through a virtual design. Cohort assignment in the prospective study relied on participant-reported clinical history from a screening survey and a study questionnaire. ImmuneRACE Cohort 3 recovered participants were defined by two consecutive negative NP/OP PCR tests, healthcare professional clearance, or symptom resolution. Each participant in the prospective study had whole blood, serum and a nasopharyngeal or oropharyngeal swab collected by mobile phlebotomists. Over a 2-month period, participants in the prospective study had the option of providing additional blood draws and questionnaires. Blood samples from the prospective study were shipped frozen or at room temperature prior to DNA extraction.

On the study overall, not on this receptor specifically: The amount of clinical and demographic metadata varied by source and participant and was provided uncurated.

This TCR was sampled from a woman aged 60 to 75 who had recovered from COVID-19. Recombination joined TRBV19 with TRBJ1-1, with TRBD1 matching 11 junction bases. Source material: PBMCs or T cells enriched from blood (not recorded which). DNA sequence: TGTGCCAGTAGTATCGGGACAGGGGGCACTGAAGCTTTCTTT. Its protein product is CASSIGTGGTEAFF.